This entry lists 16 T cell receptor beta chains sequenced from one sample in a study of cytomegalovirus exposure and HLA in healthy donors. Only in-frame clones appear in the TCRdb table, and some are missing; sequencing was by immunoSEQ multiplex PCR. The sample yields about 75,000 clones, approximately 80% seen once. The sample consisted of PBMCs. The source is a man aged 25 to 45 in good health and CMV-seronegative.

This clone has a handful of counts. J is TRBJ1-1 and V is TRBV28; D gene unclear. There are 12 residues in the CDR3. The ends were cut back, 5 bases at V and 5 bases at J, with 9 bases in the middle. Germline CDR1 MDHEN, CDR2 SYDVKM. The CDR3 nucleotides read TGTGCCAGCAGTCCGAGGAGAACTGAAGCTTTCTTT. This sequence encodes CASSPRRTEAFF.

The chain is built from TRBV19 and TRBJ2-4; tentative D call: TRBD2 (5 bases). CDR1 and CDR2 (germline): LNHDA, SQIVND (reference sequence). This CDR3 has 15 residues. V was shortened by 7 bases and J by 1 base, with 14 bases between the two germline ends. The CDR3 bases are TGTGCCAGTACTAACCGGGATGGGGCCAAAAACATTCAGTACTTC. This sequence encodes CASTNRDGAKNIQYF.

This clone came up once. The chain joins TRBV10-3 to TRBJ2-3, with D perhaps TRBD2 (6 bases). The germline V gene has CDR1 ENHRY and CDR2 SYGVKD. V was clipped by 4 bases and J by 2 bases, with 13 bases between them. The CDR3 runs to 15 residues. CDR3 coding DNA: TGTGCCATCAGTGGGGGACTCGGAAACACAGATACGCAGTATTTT. Protein: CAISGGLGNTDTQYF.

This chain uses TRBV7-9 with TRBJ2-1; D is uncertain. CDR3 length: 14 amino acids. Germline V gives CDR1 SEHNR, CDR2 FQNEAQ (reference sequence). The germline V and J ends were trimmed by 2 bases and 8 bases, with 13 bases remaining between them. CDR3 amino acids: CASSLSSLYDEQFF. The DNA of the CDR3 is TGTGCCAGCAGCTTAAGCTCTTTATACGATGAGCAGTTCTTC.

The chain employs TRBV28 and TRBJ2-3; D call uncertain. The V gene's germline CDR1 is MDHEN and CDR2 SYDVKM. CDR3 size: 14 residues. Trimming removed 1 base from V and 0 bases from J, with 5 bases in between. In nucleotides, the CDR3 is TGTGCCAGCAGTTTATCAGGCAGCACAGATACGCAGTATTTT. The encoded protein is CASSLSGSTDTQYF.

The sample holds one count of this clone. This chain connects TRBV7-9 to TRBJ1-2; TRBD1 matches at 11 bases. CDR1 is SEHNR, CDR2 FQNEAQ, per germline (reference sequence). The junction had 9 bases not matched to a gene; V was cut back by 4 bases and J by 8 bases. The CDR3 spans 15 residues. The CDR3 loop reads CASSYRTGGAGGYTF. The CDR3 DNA sequence: TGTGCCAGCAGCTACCGGACAGGGGGCGCGGGGGGCTACACCTTC.

This chain uses TRBV5-1 with TRBJ2-1; D might be TRBD2 (5 bases). The CDR3 is made up of 12 amino acids. CDR1 and CDR2 from the germline V gene are SGHRS and YFSETQ. With 4 bases removed from V and 10 bases from J, the gap between germline ends came to 12 bases. CDR3: CASSLPGSEQFF. Written as DNA, the CDR3 is TGCGCCAGCAGCCTACCGGGGTCCGAGCAGTTCTTC.

The chain links TRBV5-6 to TRBJ2-7, with D perhaps matching TRBD1 (5 bases). V was clipped by 0 bases and J by 5 bases, with 9 bases between them. The CDR3 runs 13 residues. From germline, CDR1 is SGHDT and CDR2 YYEEEE. The DNA of the CDR3 is TGTGCCAGCAGCTTGGAGCAGGGTAACGAGCAGTACGTC. Amino acids: CASSLEQGNEQYV.

The chain links TRBV7-9 to TRBJ2-7; D possibly corresponds to TRBD2 (6 bases). Germline-derived CDR1 and CDR2 are SEHNR and FQNEAQ (reference sequence). The CDR3 length is 15 residues. Trimming cost V 3 bases and J 6 bases, with 18 bases left between them. The CDR3 DNA reads as TGTGCCAGCAGCTTGTACAGAGGGACTCTATGCGAGCAGTACGTC. Amino acid sequence: CASSLYRGTLCEQYV.

This sequence joins TRBV27 and TRBJ1-4; D is unresolved. V shed 5 bases and J shed 0 bases, with 10 bases lying between them. The CDR3 is 15 residues long. Germline assignment: CDR1 MNHEY and CDR2 SMNVEV (reference sequence). The CDR3 nucleotides are TGTGCCAGCAGTCCACAACACCCAACTAATGAAAAACTGTTTTTT. Amino acid sequence: CASSPQHPTNEKLFF.

J is TRBJ1-3 and V is TRBV4-2; possible D gene TRBD1, 5 bases. The V gene's germline CDR1 is LGHNA and CDR2 YNFKEQ. V lost 0 bases and J lost 0, with 15 bases in between. The CDR3 length is 18 residues. CDR3 amino acids: CASSQEGSGSISGNTIYF. The CDR3 DNA reads as TGTGCCAGCAGCCAAGAAGGCTCAGGGTCTATCTCTGGAAACACCATATATTTT.

As concerns this clone: Relative to the germline gene, one junction end is altered; a read error may explain this. The chain combines TRBV7-7 with TRBJ1-6; no firm D call. This CDR3 spans 13 amino acids. Germline-derived CDR1 and CDR2 are SSHAT and FNYEAQ (reference sequence). Here the CDR3 DNA reads TGTGCTAGCAGCTTTGGTGCAGATTCACCCCTCCACTTT. Encoded protein: CASSFGADSPLHF. Supplemented by reference TRBV7-7 and TRBJ1-6, the full variable domain reads GAGVSQSPRYKVTKRGQDVTLRCDPISSHATLYWYQQALGQGPEFLTYFNYEAQPDKSGLPSDRFSAERPEGSISTLTIQRTEQRDSAMYRCASSFGADSPLHFGNGTRLTVT.

This clone has only a few counts. This sequence joins TRBV12-5 and TRBJ1-2, with no clear D. Trimming left V 3 bases short and J 4 bases short, with 9 bases between. Germline V gene data show CDR1 as LGHNT and CDR2 as FRNRAP. There are 13 residues in the CDR3. CDR3 loop: CASGFIASYGYTF. The CDR3 coding sequence is TGTGCTAGTGGTTTCATCGCTAGCTATGGCTACACCTTC.

The chain couples TRBV13 to TRBJ1-6, with 8 bases identical to TRBD1. V lost 4 bases to trimming and J lost 7 bases; unmatched junction nucleotides: 6. The CDR3 consists of 15 residues. Germline V gene lookup returns CDR1 PRHDT and CDR2 FYEKMQ (reference sequence). CDR3 amino acids: CASSYYRQGNSPLHF. CDR3 DNA sequence: TGTGCCAGCAGCTATTACCGACAGGGGAATTCACCCCTCCACTTT.

This rearrangement joins TRBV10-3 to TRBJ2-5, with a tentative D call TRBD1 (6 bases). Looked up from germline, CDR1 is ENHRY and CDR2 is SYGVKD. Trimming pared 6 bases from V and 3 bases from J, leaving 14 bases between. The CDR3 consists of 14 residues. Here the CDR3 reads CAISRGPGEETQYF. The DNA for the CDR3 is TGTGCCATCAGCAGGGGACCTGGGGAAGAGACCCAGTACTTC.

This chain links TRBV28 with TRBJ1-5; 8 bases fit TRBD1. Germline CDR1 is MDHEN and CDR2 is SYDVKM. The CDR3 is 16 amino acids. Trimming at V came to 7 bases and at J to 5 bases, leaving 13 bases not matched to a gene. CDR3 loop: CASTSGYRGSDQPQHF. The CDR3 region has the DNA TGTGCCAGCACCTCTGGGTACAGGGGGTCGGATCAGCCCCAGCATTTT.